These 28 T cell receptor beta chains originate from one sample sequenced in a study of OX40 agonist ivuxolimab in advanced cancers. Sequencing was performed with immunoSEQ multiplex PCR; in TCRdb, only in-frame clones are kept and a portion is missing. The data contain 69,000 or so clones, 85% to 90% of them singletons. The sequenced sample was CD4+ or CD8+ T cells sorted from blood, obtained in a trial of the OX40 agonist ivuxolimab. The source of these receptors is an adult with an advanced solid tumor such as melanoma, head and neck, liver or kidney cancer.

The genes are TRBV27 and TRBJ2-3; 12 bases match TRBD2. Germline V CDR1 and CDR2: MNHEY, SMNVEV (reference sequence). The CDR3 runs 17 residues. The junction had 9 bases not matched to a gene; V was cut back by 5 bases and J by 3 bases. The CDR3 protein is CASSPWGTSGRTDTQYF. CDR3 in DNA: TGTGCCAGCAGTCCATGGGGAACTAGCGGGAGGACAGATACGCAGTATTTT.

This chain connects TRBV27 to TRBJ1-2; D gene unclear. The ends were cut back, 2 bases at V and 6 bases at J, with 13 bases in the middle. The CDR3 spans 14 residues. The germline CDR1 and CDR2 sequences are MNHEY and SMNVEV (reference sequence). CDR3 loop: CASSLVPTMDGYTF. In DNA, the CDR3 is TGTGCCAGCAGTTTAGTACCGACGATGGATGGCTACACCTTC.

This chain joins TRBV9 and TRBJ2-7; the D is unclear. The V end was cut by 3 bases, the J end by 5 bases, with 15 bases between. The CDR3 is 14 amino acids. CDR1 SGDLS and CDR2 YYNGEE come from the germline V gene. In nucleotides, the CDR3 is TGTGCCAGCAGCGCCTGGCAACGATCGAACGAGCAGTACTTC. Its translation is CASSAWQRSNEQYF.

The chain recombines TRBV2 with TRBJ2-7; TRBD2 is a possible D gene (5 bases). This CDR3 is 11 amino acids long. Trimming shortened V by 6 bases and J by 3 bases, and 6 bases separated the two germline ends. Germline V gene data show CDR1 as SNHLY and CDR2 as FYNNEI. CDR3 bases: TGTGCCAGCAGCGACTACTACGAGCAGTACTTC. Its translation: CASSDYYEQYF.

V and J are TRBV7-9 and TRBJ2-7; 7 bases match TRBD2. J was trimmed by 6 bases and V by 5 bases; bases with no gene match: 22. The germline gives CDR1 SEHNR, CDR2 FQNEAQ (reference sequence). This CDR3 has 18 amino acids. CDR3 sequence: CASSNHPSRGEVRVEQYF. The CDR3 DNA follows: TGTGCCAGCAGCAACCATCCGAGCCGGGGGGAGGTTCGGGTCGAGCAGTACTTC.

This rearrangement joins TRBV6-5 to TRBJ2-2; 7 bases map to TRBD1. The CDR3 is 14 residues long. The J segment lost 4 bases and the V segment lost 5 bases, leaving 4 bases of the junction unmatched. Germline values: CDR1 MNHEY, CDR2 SVGAGI. CDR3 sequence: CASSPGTATGELFF. Here the CDR3 DNA reads TGTGCCAGCAGTCCTGGGACAGCCACCGGGGAGCTGTTTTTT.

The chain recombines TRBV29-1 with TRBJ1-2; D possibly corresponds to TRBD1 (6 bases). V gave up 5 bases and J gave up 7 bases, with 20 bases separating them. The CDR3 sequence is 14 residues long. CDR1 and CDR2 from the germline V gene are SQVTM and ANQGSEA. CDR3 amino acids: CSVNRRQDTAGYTF. The CDR3 DNA sequence: TGCAGCGTTAACCGACGACAGGACACCGCTGGCTACACCTTC.

The chain is built from TRBV7-8 and TRBJ2-3; D is perhaps TRBD1 or TRBD2 (6 bases each). CDR1 SGHVS and CDR2 FQNEAQ come from the germline V gene. The CDR3 has 16 residues. Trimming cost V 4 bases and J 4 bases, with 18 bases left between them. CDR3 nucleotide sequence: TGTGCCAGCAGCTCCCCCGGGACCGGGGGCCCAGATACGCAGTATTTT. Translation gives CASSSPGTGGPDTQYF.

The V call is TRBV6-4, the J call TRBJ1-5, with 9 positions matching TRBD1. J lost 1 base, V lost 0 bases, and 10 bases had no gene match. The germline gives CDR1 MRHNA, CDR2 SNTAGT. The CDR3 has 19 residues. For the CDR3, the DNA is TGTGCCAGCAGTGACTCGGTTACAGGGGGCAAGAGGAGCAATCAGCCCCAGCATTTT. As protein: CASSDSVTGGKRSNQPQHF.

The V call is TRBV11-2, the J call TRBJ2-5, with D possibly being TRBD2 (5 bases). The CDR3 extends over 15 amino acids. CDR1 SGHAT and CDR2 FQNNGV come from the germline V gene. Trimming removed 2 bases at V and 4 bases at J, with 14 bases between. CDR3 loop: CASSLWTANRETQYF. In DNA form, the CDR3 reads TGTGCCAGCAGCTTATGGACTGCGAATCGAGAGACCCAGTACTTC.

The gene calls are TRBV5-5 and TRBJ2-1; possibly TRBD2 for D (6 bases). CDR3 length: 12 residues. Looked up from germline, CDR1 is SGHKS and CDR2 is YYEKEE (reference sequence). V lost 4 bases and J 11 bases, leaving 13 bases between the germline ends. The CDR3 loop is CASSKEGTKQFF. DNA for the CDR3: TGTGCCAGCAGCAAGGAGGGAACTAAGCAGTTCTTC.

J is TRBJ2-1 and V is TRBV6-1; tentatively, D is TRBD1 (5 bases). This CDR3 spans 14 amino acids. V was pared by 2 bases and J by 5 bases, with 10 bases between. The germline V gene encodes CDR1 MNHNS and CDR2 SASEGT. The CDR3 nucleotides are TGTGCCAGCAGTGAAAGGGGCCTGCACAATGAGCAGTTCTTC. As protein: CASSERGLHNEQFF.

The rearrangement links TRBV10-3 to TRBJ1-1; TRBD1 aligns across 9 bases. This CDR3 spans 14 amino acids. J was trimmed by 0 bases and V by 8 bases; bases with no gene match: 4. CDR1 is ENHRY, CDR2 SYGVKD, per germline. CDR3 coding DNA: TGTGCCATCTGGGACAGGGAGATGAACACTGAAGCTTTCTTT. The encoded protein is CAIWDREMNTEAFF.

The chain links TRBV13 to TRBJ1-2; TRBD1 matches 12 bases. The junction had 7 bases not matched to a gene; V was cut back by 4 bases and J by 7 bases. The CDR3 runs to 15 residues. The germline V gene has CDR1 PRHDT and CDR2 FYEKMQ (reference sequence). The CDR3 is CASSSGQGALGGYTF. The CDR3 DNA follows: TGTGCCAGCAGCTCGGGACAGGGGGCGTTAGGTGGCTACACCTTC.

The chain recombines TRBV7-9 with TRBJ2-5; 9 bases match TRBD1. J gave up 7 bases and V 6 bases, and 3 bases lay outside the gene matches. The CDR3 length is 12 residues. Germline V gene lookup returns CDR1 SEHNR and CDR2 FQNEAQ (reference sequence). The CDR3 reads CASRGTGRTQYF. In DNA, the CDR3 is TGTGCCAGCAGGGGGACAGGGCGGACCCAGTACTTC.

This chain connects TRBV7-6 to TRBJ1-3; D gene ambiguous. V lost 0 bases and J 1 base, leaving 7 bases between the germline ends. The germline CDR1 and CDR2 sequences are SGHVS and FNYEAQ. CDR3 length: 15 amino acids. In DNA form, the CDR3 reads TGTGCCAGCAGCTTAGCCGGGATTTCTGGAAACACCATATATTTT. It yields the protein CASSLAGISGNTIYF.

The gene calls are TRBV9 and TRBJ2-1; 15 nucleotides match TRBD2. Germline V gene sequence: CDR1 SGDLS, CDR2 YYNGEE. This CDR3 contains 18 residues. After removal of 6 bases from V and 7 bases from J, the junction contained 14 bases not matched to a gene. The DNA of the CDR3 is TGTGCCAGCAACCCTGGGACTAGCGGGGGGCCTTATTGGAATGAGCAGTTCTTC. It specifies CASNPGTSGGPYWNEQFF.

This clone was counted a few times. The chain joins TRBV30 to TRBJ1-1, with no clear D. Trimming removed 1 base from V and 1 base from J, with 4 bases in between. Looked up from germline, CDR1 is GTSNPN and CDR2 is SVGIG (reference sequence). CDR3 length: 12 amino acids. CDR3 nucleotides: TGTGCCTGGAGTGGGGCGAACACTGAAGCTTTCTTT. This encodes CAWSGANTEAFF.

V gene TRBV28 combines with J gene TRBJ1-2, with D perhaps TRBD1 (6 bases). CDR3 size: 13 residues. Trimming left V 2 bases short and J 7 bases short, with 11 bases between. Germline V gives CDR1 MDHEN, CDR2 SYDVKM. CDR3 sequence reads: CASSLRGWRGYTF. CDR3 nucleotide sequence: TGTGCCAGCAGTTTAAGGGGGTGGCGTGGCTACACCTTC.

This chain connects TRBV27 to TRBJ1-2; a weak D match, TRBD1 (6 bases). The CDR3 spans 14 residues. Germline V gives CDR1 MNHEY, CDR2 SMNVEV (reference sequence). V was trimmed by 5 bases and J by 4 bases, leaving 14 bases between them. CDR3 protein: CASSGGWGAYGYTF. As DNA, the CDR3 is TGTGCCAGCAGTGGGGGTTGGGGGGCCTATGGCTACACCTTC.

This sequence joins TRBV6-5 and TRBJ2-1; no definite D call. There are 12 residues in the CDR3. V was pared by 6 bases and J by 7 bases, with 10 bases between. Germline V CDR1 and CDR2: MNHEY, SVGAGI. The CDR3 protein is CASSLRWNEQFF. The CDR3 coding sequence is TGTGCCAGCAGCCTACGGTGGAATGAGCAGTTCTTC.

The V gene is TRBV7-8, the J gene TRBJ2-3; D remains unclear. Trimming cost V 6 bases and J 2 bases, with 9 bases left between them. Per the germline V gene, CDR1 is SGHVS and CDR2 is FQNEAQ. The length of the CDR3 is 13 residues. The DNA of the CDR3 is TGTGCCAGCAGATGGGGTCCCACAGATACGCAGTATTTT. Protein product: CASRWGPTDTQYF.

The chain joins TRBV19 to TRBJ1-2; 7 nucleotides match TRBD1. CDR3 size: 12 residues. From germline, CDR1 is LNHDA and CDR2 SQIVND (reference sequence). Unmatched junction bases numbered 0, after V lost 4 bases and J lost 4 bases. This chain's CDR3 is CASSTGGYGYTF. The CDR3 nucleotides read TGTGCCAGTAGTACAGGGGGCTATGGCTACACCTTC.

About this clone itself: The sample carries other DNA sequences with the same CDR3. CDR3 protein: CASSQGQGAYEQYF. The CDR3 DNA reads as TGCGCCAGCAGCCAAGGACAGGGGGCGTACGAGCAGTACTTC. The rearrangement joins TRBV4-3 to TRBJ2-5; 10 positions match TRBD1. Judging by the DNA end, TRBJ2-7 fits better; the J call may be wrong. CDR1 and CDR2 from the germline V gene are LGHNA and YSLEER. The CDR3 spans 14 residues.

The chain uses TRBV7-9 and TRBJ2-2; 13 nucleotides agree with TRBD2. The germline V gene has CDR1 SEHNR and CDR2 FQNEAQ (reference sequence). Germline trimming cut 8 bases from V and 3 bases from J; bases unmatched to any gene: 0. There are 14 residues in the CDR3. The CDR3 DNA reads as TGTGCCAGCGGACTAGCGGGAGACACCGGGGAGCTGTTTTTT. Protein sequence: CASGLAGDTGELFF.

The CDR3 coding sequence is TGCGCCAGCAGCCAAGGGGCCGGACTAGCGGGAGGCGAGCAGTACTTC. Its translation: CASSQGAGLAGGEQYF. This chain connects TRBV4-1 to TRBJ2-7; 14 positions agree with TRBD2. This CDR3 comprises 16 residues. The V gene end was trimmed by 1 base and the J gene end by 6 bases; junction bases not matched to a gene: 5. CDR1 is MGHRA and CDR2 is YSYEKL in the germline V gene.

The chain combines TRBV16 with TRBJ2-7; 10 bases are a match to TRBD1. This CDR3 contains 15 residues. Trimming cost V 1 base and J 4 bases; bases outside gene matches: 4. Germline CDR1 and CDR2: KGHSY and FQNENV. The CDR3 is CASSQLTGGRYEQYF. The CDR3 region has the DNA TGTGCCAGCAGCCAATTGACAGGGGGCAGGTACGAGCAGTACTTC.

The chain is built from TRBV28 and TRBJ2-6; D not resolved. V gave up 4 bases and J gave up 0 bases, with 10 bases separating them. Germline values: CDR1 MDHEN, CDR2 SYDVKM. This CDR3 is 16 amino acids long. The CDR3 DNA sequence: TGTGCCAGCAGTTCAATCCAACTCTCTGGGGCCAACGTCCTGACTTTC. This codes for CASSSIQLSGANVLTF. The entire variable domain, with the rest obtained from reference TRBV28 and TRBJ2-6, is as follows: DVKVTQSSRYLVKRTGEKVFLECVQDMDHENMFWYRQDPGLGLRLIYFSYDVKMKEKGDIPEGYSVSREKKERFSLILESASTNQTSMYLCASSSIQLSGANVLTFGAGSRLTVL.